This paragraph reports one T cell receptor beta chain. Antigen: not known. These data come from a study of post-analysis software for immune sequencing data. Across the study: Disease courses included relapsing-remitting, secondary progressive and progressive-relapsing multiple sclerosis.

Study results and caveats: Controls showed significantly higher normalized Chao1 diversity than did multiple sclerosis patients. Under the F measure, samples that were prepared in one batch clustered strongly together.

The library was made from cDNA and included unique molecular identifiers. Yield was 450,000 to 650,000 cDNA molecules from approximately 0.91 to 9.4 million T cells. MiXCR, run by TCRdb on the PCR reads, gives a single entry per CDR3 protein. The table has approximately 440,000 distinct CDR3 sequences, approximately 46% seen once. The source is a girl aged 10 to 17 with multiple sclerosis. Sample: blood.

This CDR3 reads CASSSRGVMGGDTQYF. CDR3 nucleotide sequence: TGTGCCAGCAGCTCTAGAGGGGTCATGGGGGGTGATACGCAGTATTTT. The chain carries TRBV11-2 and TRBJ2-3; perhaps TRBD2 as D (6 bases). The CDR3 is made up of 16 amino acids. The V end lost 4 bases, the J end lost 6 bases, and 20 bases lay between the germline ends. CDR1 is SGHAT and CDR2 is FQNNGV in the germline V gene. Supplemented by reference TRBV11-2 and TRBJ2-3, the full variable domain reads EAGVAQSPRYKIIEKRQSVAFWCNPISGHATLYWYQQILGQGPKLLIQFQNNGVVDDSQLPKDRFSAERLKGVDSTLKIQPAKLEDSAVYLCASSSRGVMGGDTQYFGPGTRLTVL.